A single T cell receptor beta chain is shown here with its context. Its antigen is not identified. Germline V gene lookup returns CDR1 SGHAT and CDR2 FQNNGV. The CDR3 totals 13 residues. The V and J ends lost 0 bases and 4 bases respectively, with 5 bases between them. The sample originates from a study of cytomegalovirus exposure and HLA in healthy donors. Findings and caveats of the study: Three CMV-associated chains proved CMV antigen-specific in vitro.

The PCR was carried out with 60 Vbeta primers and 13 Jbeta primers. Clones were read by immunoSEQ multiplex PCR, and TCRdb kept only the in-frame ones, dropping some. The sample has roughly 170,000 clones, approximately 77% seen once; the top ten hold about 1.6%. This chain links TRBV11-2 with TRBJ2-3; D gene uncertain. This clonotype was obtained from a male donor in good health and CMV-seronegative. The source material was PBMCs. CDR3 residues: CASSLDPADTQYF. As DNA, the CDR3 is TGTGCCAGCAGCTTAGATCCAGCAGATACGCAGTATTTT.